This paragraph covers one TCR beta chain sequence. This sample is part of a study of shared clonotypes between healthy human individuals. The study separated CD4+ cells into CD45RA+ naive and CD45RA-negative memory subsets. The germline V gene has CDR1 KGHSH and CDR2 LQKENI. The CDR3 spans 14 residues. V was pared by 4 bases and J by 2 bases, with 12 bases between. Sequencing used immunoSEQ multiplex PCR; TCRdb keeps in-frame clones, though not all of them. The sample gives some 240,000 clones, 65% of which show up once; over 8.5% is in the top ten. The source of this sequence is a man between 25 and 39 years old in good health. Source material: memory CD4+ T cells sorted from blood. Sample subset: CD45RA-negative fraction. This chain uses TRBV18 with TRBJ2-7; a weak D match, TRBD1 (5 bases). In DNA, the CDR3 is TGTGCCAGCTCACATTATGACAGTACCTACGAGCAGTACTTC. Amino acids: CASSHYDSTYEQYF.